Below, 27 T cell receptor beta chains from the same sample are listed, as sequenced in a study of molecular identifiers for immune sequencing clone quantification. TCRdb re-called the PCR reads with MiXCR, one entry per CDR3 protein. The table includes 79,000 or so distinct CDR3 sequences, roughly 23% detected once. Sequenced material: naive CD8+ T cells from blood, with Jurkat cell RNA spiked in. Subset indicated: FACS-sorted CD8+CD4-CCR7+CD45RA+ naive T cells. These receptor sequences come from a human donor in good health. Some libraries in this study had Jurkat cell RNA spiked in.

In its sample, this clonotype was seen many times. The CDR3 here is CSVGEGLAVYEQYF. The CDR3 DNA reads as TGCAGCGTTGGGGAGGGACTAGCGGTCTACGAGCAGTACTTC. The chain joins TRBV29-1 to TRBJ2-7; 11 bases align to TRBD2. V lost 4 bases, J lost 3 bases, and 5 bases stayed unmatched. Germline-derived CDR1 and CDR2 are SQVTM and ANQGSEA. The CDR3 is 14 amino acids.

This clonotype was seen more than once but under ten times. The chain carries TRBV11-2 and TRBJ2-5; tentatively, D is TRBD1 (5 bases). Trimming removed 4 bases at V and 2 bases at J, with 14 bases between. The CDR3 runs 15 residues. The germline V gene encodes CDR1 SGHAT and CDR2 FQNNGV. DNA for the CDR3: TGTGCCAGCAGCTGGGGCAGCTCCGGGCAAGAGACCCAGTACTTC. Translation: CASSWGSSGQETQYF.

This clonotype was recorded a few times. CDR3 nucleotide sequence: TGTGCCAGCAGTGAACTCCCCCGACAGGACTGGTCTAGCGGGGAGAACAATGAGCAGTTCTTC. Amino acid sequence: CASSELPRQDWSSGENNEQFF. This rearrangement joins TRBV6-1 to TRBJ2-1, with 9 positions matching TRBD2. Germline values: CDR1 MNHNS, CDR2 SASEGT. Trimming removed 2 bases from V and 5 bases from J; junction bases left unmatched: 22. The CDR3 sequence is 21 residues long.

Notes on this clonotype: This clone may be a read error of a much larger clone one base away. The rearrangement uses TRBV5-1 and TRBJ1-1, with D uncertain. CDR3 length: 15 residues. Germline-derived CDR1 and CDR2 are SGHRS and YFSETQ. The CDR3 DNA follows: TGCGCCAGCTGCTTGGCCCGGAACAGAGAGACTGAAGCTTTCTTT. It is translated as CASCLARNRETEAFF. The entire variable domain, with the rest obtained from reference TRBV5-1 and TRBJ1-1, is as follows: KAGVTQTPRYLIKTRGQQVTLSCSPISGHRSVSWYQQTPGQGLQFLFEYFSETQRNKGNFPGRFSGRQFSNSRSEMNVSTLELGDSALYLCASCLARNRETEAFFGQGTRLTVV.

This clonotype was counted only a few times. This chain joins TRBV7-2 and TRBJ2-2; D gene ambiguous. Germline V gene data show CDR1 as SGHTA and CDR2 as FQGNSA. The V gene lost 2 bases and the J gene lost 1 base, with 5 bases spanning the gap. The CDR3 length is 14 residues. This chain's CDR3 is CASSLSLNTGELFF. Here the CDR3 DNA reads TGTGCCAGCAGCTTATCCCTGAACACCGGGGAGCTGTTTTTT.

This clonotype was seen at least ten times. The CDR3 nucleotides read TGTGCCAGCAGCTTATCGAACACTGAAGCTTTCTTT. Translating it yields CASSLSNTEAFF. The chain joins TRBV7-2 to TRBJ1-1, with no clear D. Trimming left V 2 bases short and J 1 base short, with 2 bases between. The CDR3 extends over 12 amino acids. From germline, CDR1 is SGHTA and CDR2 FQGNSA. Together with reference TRBV7-2 and TRBJ1-1, the CDR3 gives the full variable domain: GAGVSQSPSNKVTEKGKDVELRCDPISGHTALYWYRQSLGQGLEFLIYFQGNSAPDKSGLPSDRFSAERTGGSVSTLTIQRTQQEDSAVYLCASSLSNTEAFFGQGTRLTVV.

In nucleotides, the CDR3 is TGTGCCAGCAGGCAACAGGGGGCAGCCTACGAGCAGTACTTC. Translating gives CASRQQGAAYEQYF. The chain combines TRBV27 with TRBJ2-7; 9 bases match TRBD1. V was pared by 6 bases and J by 2 bases, with 5 bases of the junction left unmatched. The germline V gene encodes CDR1 MNHEY and CDR2 SMNVEV (reference sequence). The CDR3 is 14 residues long.

This clonotype was picked up a small number of times. V usage is TRBV10-3 and J usage is TRBJ1-5; D unclear. V was cut by 0 bases and J by 4 bases, with 7 bases left in between. The CDR3 sequence is 14 residues long. Per germline, CDR1 ENHRY and CDR2 SYGVKD. The CDR3 coding sequence is TGTGCCATCAGTGAGTCCGGGGAAAATCAGCCCCAGCATTTT. Translating gives CAISESGENQPQHF.

This clonotype was picked up many times. This sequence joins TRBV5-6 and TRBJ1-1, with no clear D. The CDR3 contains 13 residues. Germline CDR1 SGHDT, CDR2 YYEEEE. V was clipped by 0 bases and J by 5 bases, with 8 bases between them. CDR3: CASSLEGPTEAFF. The CDR3 coding sequence is TGTGCCAGCAGCTTGGAGGGCCCGACTGAAGCTTTCTTT.

In the case of this clonotype: This may stem from a read error, because a much larger clone lies one nucleotide away. A read error is likely, as this CDR3 ends without the conserved phenylalanine or tryptophan. This chain links TRBV6-5 with TRBJ2-5; 7 nucleotides line up with TRBD1. The CDR3 has 20 residues. The V and J ends lost 0 bases and 4 bases, in that order; junction bases with no gene match: 20. Germline-derived CDR1 and CDR2 are MNHEY and SVGAGI. As DNA, the CDR3 is TGTGCCAGCAGTTACTCTCCGCCTAGGAAGGGGGCCGGGTATCCAGAGACCCAGTACTAC. The encoded protein is CASSYSPPRKGAGYPETQYY.

Comments on this clonotype: Just one base apart from a much larger clone, this may be a read error. The DNA is left out, because the CDR3 cannot be placed on it with certainty; the CDR3 is given as TCRdb lists it. The J gene is TRBJ2-7, the V gene TRBV20-1; the table's TRBD1 call for D was not verified on the DNA. The CDR3 spans 13 amino acids, including both terminal residues. The germline gives CDR1 DFQATT, CDR2 SNEGSKA (reference sequence). CDR3 in amino acids: CSARRAGDYEQCF.

There are many counts of this clonotype. V usage is TRBV2 and J usage is TRBJ2-1; D unclear. Germline V gives CDR1 SNHLY, CDR2 FYNNEI. This CDR3 has 11 amino acids. With 8 bases removed from V and 8 bases from J, the gap between germline ends came to 10 bases. The CDR3 DNA reads TGTGCCAGCCTGCTTCGGTATGAGCAGTTCTTC. Its protein is CASLLRYEQFF.

V usage is TRBV7-9 and J usage is TRBJ2-3; no definite D call. Germline-derived CDR1 and CDR2 are SEHNR and FQNEAQ (reference sequence). Trimming took 2 bases from V and 6 from J, leaving 15 bases between them. This CDR3 has 15 residues. The CDR3 DNA is TGTGCCAGCAGCTTACCCCCAGTGGAACTGGATACGCAGTATTTT. Translation: CASSLPPVELDTQYF.

About this clonotype: No conserved phenylalanine or tryptophan is present at the end of the CDR3, so a read error is the likely explanation. The chain carries TRBV2 and TRBJ1-5; D may be TRBD1 (5 bases). The germline V gene encodes CDR1 SNHLY and CDR2 FYNNEI. V was pared by 1 base and J by 6 bases, with 13 bases between. The CDR3 has 15 amino acids. The CDR3 bases are TGTGCCAGCAGTGAAGTGACAGCCCCAGGTCAGCCCCAGCATTCT. Its translation: CASSEVTAPGQPQHS.

This clonotype has only a few counts. The rearrangement links TRBV19 to TRBJ1-1; D remains ambiguous. The CDR3 is 14 amino acids. Trimming removed 8 bases at V and 4 bases at J, with 17 bases between. The germline CDR1 and CDR2 sequences are LNHDA and SQIVND (reference sequence). CDR3 residues: CASGEGQWGTEAFF. The DNA of the CDR3 is TGTGCCAGTGGGGAAGGGCAATGGGGCACTGAAGCTTTCTTT. The variable domain in full, with the rest retrieved from reference TRBV19 and TRBJ1-1, is DGGITQSPKYLFRKEGQNVTLSCEQNLNHDAMYWYRQDPGQGLRLIYYSQIVNDFQKGDIAEGYSVSREKKESFPLTVTSAQKNPTAFYLCASGEGQWGTEAFFGQGTRLTVV.

This clonotype came up many times. The rearrangement uses TRBV5-4 and TRBJ2-3; 8 bases fit TRBD2. Germline CDR1 SGHNT, CDR2 YYREEE (reference sequence). Trimming at V came to 3 bases and at J to 0 bases, leaving 6 bases not matched to a gene. The CDR3 is 16 amino acids. CDR3 in amino acids: CASSSELAASTDTQYF. In DNA, the CDR3 is TGTGCCAGCAGCTCTGAACTAGCGGCAAGCACAGATACGCAGTATTTT.

This chain joins TRBV7-9 and TRBJ2-5; 11 nucleotides line up with TRBD1. J gave up 3 bases and V 10 bases, and 10 bases lay outside the gene matches. The V gene's germline CDR1 is SEHNR and CDR2 FQNEAQ (reference sequence). The CDR3 consists of 15 residues. The CDR3 here is CATGRGQGVKETQYF. DNA of the CDR3: TGTGCCACCGGAAGGGGACAGGGGGTGAAAGAGACCCAGTACTTC.

This clonotype was seen repeatedly, ten times or more. J is TRBJ2-3 and V is TRBV5-5, with D possibly TRBD1 on 6 matching bases. V dropped 2 bases and J dropped 0 bases, with 16 bases sitting between them. The CDR3 consists of 17 residues. Germline loops: CDR1 SGHKS, CDR2 YYEKEE (reference sequence). Here the CDR3 reads CASSFRQQGSSTDTQYF. The DNA of the CDR3 is TGTGCCAGCAGCTTCCGGCAACAGGGATCTAGCACAGATACGCAGTATTTT.

The chain recombines TRBV7-9 with TRBJ1-4, with D tentatively TRBD1 (5 bases). This CDR3 is 16 amino acids long. Trimming removed 3 bases from V and 5 bases from J, with 16 bases in between. Germline-derived CDR1 and CDR2 are SEHNR and FQNEAQ (reference sequence). CDR3 coding DNA: TGTGCCAGCAGCTTTCTACTCGACAGTTTAAATGAAAAACTGTTTTTT. Its protein is CASSFLLDSLNEKLFF. Combining the CDR3 with reference TRBV7-9 and TRBJ1-4 gives the whole variable domain DTGVSQNPRHKITKRGQNVTFRCDPISEHNRLYWYRQTLGQGPEFLTYFQNEAQLEKSRLLSDRFSAERPKGSFSTLEIQRTEQGDSAMYLCASSFLLDSLNEKLFFGSGTQLSVL.

As for this clonotype: As the CDR3 is not closed by the conserved phenylalanine or tryptophan, this likely results from a read error. This chain connects TRBV9 to TRBJ2-1, with TRBD2 identical over 10 bases. V gave up 0 bases and J gave up 9 bases; unmatched junction bases: 12. The V gene's germline CDR1 is SGDLS and CDR2 YYNGEE. The CDR3 totals 17 residues. CDR3 sequence reads: CASSVDDSSGGGGEQFS. The DNA for the CDR3 is TGTGCCAGCAGCGTAGATGATTCTAGCGGGGGTGGCGGTGAGCAGTTCTCC.

This clonotype was counted between two and nine times. The genes are TRBV20-1 and TRBJ1-6; a possible D gene is TRBD1 (6 bases). This CDR3 is built from 14 residues. The germline V gene encodes CDR1 DFQATT and CDR2 SNEGSKA (reference sequence). Trimming left V 5 bases short and J 14 bases short, with 22 bases between. The CDR3 reads CSAPGQRPREALHF. Written as DNA, the CDR3 is TGCAGTGCTCCGGGACAACGGCCTAGAGAAGCCCTCCACTTT.

This chain links TRBV4-1 with TRBJ2-3; D is possibly TRBD1 or TRBD2 (5 bases each). CDR1 is MGHRA, CDR2 YSYEKL, per germline. This CDR3 contains 15 residues. V lost 3 bases and J lost 6, with 16 bases in between. As DNA, the CDR3 is TGCGCCAGCAGCCAGGATCATGGGGGTCGGGATACGCAGTATTTT. The encoded protein is CASSQDHGGRDTQYF.

The rearrangement links TRBV14 to TRBJ2-1, with 9 bases that match TRBD2. Trimming took 4 bases from V and 0 from J; bases not matched to a gene: 1. Germline lookup yields CDR1 SGHDN and CDR2 FVKESK. CDR3 length: 15 amino acids. The CDR3 DNA sequence: TGTGCCAGCAGCCCGACTAGCGGCTCCTACAATGAGCAGTTCTTC. Translated, it gives CASSPTSGSYNEQFF. The full variable domain, completed using reference TRBV14 and TRBJ2-1, is EAGVTQFPSHSVIEKGQTVTLRCDPISGHDNLYWYRRVMGKEIKFLLHFVKESKQDESGMPNNRFLAERTGGTYSTLKVQPAELEDSGVYFCASSPTSGSYNEQFFGPGTRLTVL.

This clonotype was counted many times. The chain links TRBV4-1 to TRBJ2-7; D might be TRBD2 (6 bases). This CDR3 comprises 14 residues. V lost 1 base and J lost 2, with 9 bases in between. Germline lookup yields CDR1 MGHRA and CDR2 YSYEKL. The CDR3 sequence is CASSQVEGTYEQYF. The CDR3 DNA sequence: TGCGCCAGCAGCCAAGTGGAGGGGACCTACGAGCAGTACTTC.

Ten or more counts support this clonotype. The chain joins TRBV28 to TRBJ1-5, with a tentative D call TRBD1 (5 bases). Deletions cut 8 bases from V and 3 bases from J, with 11 bases between. The germline V gene encodes CDR1 MDHEN and CDR2 SYDVKM. This CDR3 is built from 13 residues. The CDR3 DNA follows: TGTGCCAGCCGGACCAGGGTCAATCAGCCCCAGCATTTT. Translation: CASRTRVNQPQHF.

This chain links TRBV7-2 with TRBJ2-1, with D maybe TRBD2 (5 bases). Trimming took off 7 bases at V and 6 bases at J, with 7 bases between the two ends. CDR1 and CDR2 from the germline V gene are SGHTA and FQGNSA. CDR3 length: 11 residues. The CDR3 bases are TGTGCCAGCAATAGCGTCAATGAGCAGTTCTTC. It translates to CASNSVNEQFF.

The chain recombines TRBV20-1 with TRBJ2-1; TRBD2 matches at 13 bases. CDR1 DFQATT and CDR2 SNEGSKA come from the germline V gene (reference sequence). J lost 9 bases, V lost 2 bases, and 7 bases had no gene match. The CDR3 is made up of 15 amino acids. Here the CDR3 reads CSARFGLAGVIEQFF. CDR3 nucleotides: TGCAGTGCTAGATTCGGACTAGCGGGAGTTATTGAGCAGTTCTTC.